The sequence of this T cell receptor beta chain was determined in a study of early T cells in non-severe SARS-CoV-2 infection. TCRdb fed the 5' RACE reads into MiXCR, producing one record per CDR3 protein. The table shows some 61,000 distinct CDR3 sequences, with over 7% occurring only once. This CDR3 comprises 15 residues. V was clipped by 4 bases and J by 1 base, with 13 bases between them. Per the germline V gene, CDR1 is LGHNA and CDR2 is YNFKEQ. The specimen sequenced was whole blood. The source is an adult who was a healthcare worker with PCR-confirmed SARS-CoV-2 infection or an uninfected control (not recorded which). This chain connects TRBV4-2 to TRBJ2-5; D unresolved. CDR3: CASSLSWTAQETQYF. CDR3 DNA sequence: TGTGCCAGCAGCCTCTCTTGGACGGCCCAAGAGACCCAGTACTTC.